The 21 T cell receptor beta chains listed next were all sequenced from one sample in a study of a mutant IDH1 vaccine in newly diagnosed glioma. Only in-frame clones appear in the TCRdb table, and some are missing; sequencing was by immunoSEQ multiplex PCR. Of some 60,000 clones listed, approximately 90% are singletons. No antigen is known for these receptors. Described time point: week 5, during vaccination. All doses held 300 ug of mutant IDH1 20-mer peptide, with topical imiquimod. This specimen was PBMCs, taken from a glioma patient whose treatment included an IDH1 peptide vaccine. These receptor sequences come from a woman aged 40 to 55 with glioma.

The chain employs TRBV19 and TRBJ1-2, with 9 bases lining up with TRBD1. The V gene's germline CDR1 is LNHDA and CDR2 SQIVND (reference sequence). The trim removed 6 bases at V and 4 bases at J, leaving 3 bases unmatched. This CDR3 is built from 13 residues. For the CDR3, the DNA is TGTGCCAGTAGAGAGGGACAGGGCTATGGCTACACCTTC. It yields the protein CASREGQGYGYTF.

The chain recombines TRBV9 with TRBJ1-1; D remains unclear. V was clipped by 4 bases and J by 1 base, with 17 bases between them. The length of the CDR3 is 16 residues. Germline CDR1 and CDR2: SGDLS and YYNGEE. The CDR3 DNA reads TGTGCCAGCAGCCCCCGAGTTGGGCGGGAGAACACTGAAGCTTTCTTT. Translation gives CASSPRVGRENTEAFF.

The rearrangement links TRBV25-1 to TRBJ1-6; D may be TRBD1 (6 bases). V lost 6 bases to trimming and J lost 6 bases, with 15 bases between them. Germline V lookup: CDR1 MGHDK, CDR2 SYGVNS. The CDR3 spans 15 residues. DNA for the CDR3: TGTGCCAGCAGCCGAACAGGGCTGGGTAATTCACCCCTCCACTTT. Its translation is CASSRTGLGNSPLHF.

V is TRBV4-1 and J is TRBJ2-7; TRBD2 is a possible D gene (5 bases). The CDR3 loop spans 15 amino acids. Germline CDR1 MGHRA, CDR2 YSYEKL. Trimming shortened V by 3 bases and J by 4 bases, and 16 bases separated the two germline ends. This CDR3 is CASSHRGVEGYEQYF. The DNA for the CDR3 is TGCGCCAGCAGCCACCGCGGCGTCGAGGGTTACGAGCAGTACTTC.

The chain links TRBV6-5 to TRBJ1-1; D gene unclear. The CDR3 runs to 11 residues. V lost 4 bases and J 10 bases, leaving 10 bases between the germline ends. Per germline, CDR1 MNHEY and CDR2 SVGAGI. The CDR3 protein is CASSSPGRAFF. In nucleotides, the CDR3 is TGTGCCAGCAGTTCCCCCGGTCGAGCTTTCTTT.

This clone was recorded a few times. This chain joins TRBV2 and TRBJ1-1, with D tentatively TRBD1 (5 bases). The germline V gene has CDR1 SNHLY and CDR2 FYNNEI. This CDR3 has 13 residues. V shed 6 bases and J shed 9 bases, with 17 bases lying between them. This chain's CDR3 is CASRGPSGLQAFF. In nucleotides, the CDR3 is TGTGCCAGCAGGGGGCCCAGCGGGTTGCAAGCTTTCTTT.

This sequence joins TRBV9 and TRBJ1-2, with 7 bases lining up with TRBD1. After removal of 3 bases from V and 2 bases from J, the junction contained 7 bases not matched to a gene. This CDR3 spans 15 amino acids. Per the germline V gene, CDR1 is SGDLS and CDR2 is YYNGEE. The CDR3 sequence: CASSAWFRGNYGYTF. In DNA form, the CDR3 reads TGTGCCAGCAGCGCTTGGTTCAGGGGGAACTATGGCTACACCTTC.

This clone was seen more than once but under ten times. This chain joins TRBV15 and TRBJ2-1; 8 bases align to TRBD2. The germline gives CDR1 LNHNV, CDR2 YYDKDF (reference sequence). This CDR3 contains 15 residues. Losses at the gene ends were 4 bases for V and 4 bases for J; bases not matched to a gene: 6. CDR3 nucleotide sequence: TGTGCCACCAGCAACCCACCGGGAGGGTACAATGAGCAGTTCTTC. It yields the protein CATSNPPGGYNEQFF.

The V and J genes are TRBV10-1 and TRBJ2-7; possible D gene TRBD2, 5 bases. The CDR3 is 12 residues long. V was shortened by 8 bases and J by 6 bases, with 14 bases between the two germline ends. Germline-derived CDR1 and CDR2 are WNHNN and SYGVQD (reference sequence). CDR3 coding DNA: TGCGCCAGCTCTCGAGGGAGCTCCGAGCAGTACTTC. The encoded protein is CASSRGSSEQYF.

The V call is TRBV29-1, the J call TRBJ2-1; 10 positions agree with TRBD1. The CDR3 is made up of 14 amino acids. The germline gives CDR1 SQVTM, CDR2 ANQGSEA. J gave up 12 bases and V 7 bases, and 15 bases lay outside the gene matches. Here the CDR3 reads CSGTPGTGAYGQFF. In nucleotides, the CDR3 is TGCAGCGGGACCCCGGGGACAGGGGCCTACGGGCAGTTCTTC.

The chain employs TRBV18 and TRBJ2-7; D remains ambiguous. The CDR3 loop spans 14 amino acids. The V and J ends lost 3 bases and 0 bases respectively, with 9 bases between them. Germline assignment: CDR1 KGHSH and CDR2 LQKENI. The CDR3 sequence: CASSPDGRSYEQYF. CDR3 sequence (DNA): TGTGCCAGCTCACCGGACGGACGCTCCTACGAGCAGTACTTC. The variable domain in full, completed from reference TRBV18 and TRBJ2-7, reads NAGVMQNPRHLVRRRGQEARLRCSPMKGHSHVYWYRQLPEEGLKFMVYLQKENIIDESGMPKERFSAEFPKEGPSILRIQQVVRGDSAAYFCASSPDGRSYEQYFGPGTRLTVT.

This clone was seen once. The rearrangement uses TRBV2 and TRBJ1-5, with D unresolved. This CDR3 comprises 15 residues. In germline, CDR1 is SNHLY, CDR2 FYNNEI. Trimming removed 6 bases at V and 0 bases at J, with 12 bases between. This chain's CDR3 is CASRQEQYSNQPQHF. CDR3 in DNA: TGTGCCAGCAGGCAAGAACAGTATAGCAATCAGCCCCAGCATTTT. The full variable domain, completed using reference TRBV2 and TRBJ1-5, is EPEVTQTPSHQVTQMGQEVILRCVPISNHLYFYWYRQILGQKVEFLVSFYNNEISEKSEIFDDQFSVERPDGSNFTLKIRSTKLEDSAMYFCASRQEQYSNQPQHFGDGTRLSIL.

The CDR3: CASRWQGSSYEQYF. As DNA, the CDR3 is TGTGCCAGCAGATGGCAGGGTTCCTCCTACGAGCAGTACTTC. This sequence joins TRBV2 and TRBJ2-7; tentatively, D is TRBD1 (5 bases). CDR3 size: 14 residues. The V gene lost 6 bases and the J gene lost 0 bases, with 12 bases spanning the gap. Germline-derived CDR1 and CDR2 are SNHLY and FYNNEI. The whole variable domain, filled in from reference TRBV2 and TRBJ2-7, reads EPEVTQTPSHQVTQMGQEVILRCVPISNHLYFYWYRQILGQKVEFLVSFYNNEISEKSEIFDDQFSVERPDGSNFTLKIRSTKLEDSAMYFCASRWQGSSYEQYFGPGTRLTVT.

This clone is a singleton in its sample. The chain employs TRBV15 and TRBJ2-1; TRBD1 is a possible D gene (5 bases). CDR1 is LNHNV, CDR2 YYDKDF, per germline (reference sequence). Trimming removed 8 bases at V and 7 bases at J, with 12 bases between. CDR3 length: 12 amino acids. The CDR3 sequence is CATGQGTNEQFF. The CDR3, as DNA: TGTGCCACCGGGCAGGGAACTAATGAGCAGTTCTTC. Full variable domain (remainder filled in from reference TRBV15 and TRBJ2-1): DAMVIQNPRYQVTQFGKPVTLSCSQTLNHNVMYWYQQKSSQAPKLLFHYYDKDFNNEADTPDNFQSRRPNTSFCFLDIRSPGLGDTAMYLCATGQGTNEQFFGPGTRLTVL.

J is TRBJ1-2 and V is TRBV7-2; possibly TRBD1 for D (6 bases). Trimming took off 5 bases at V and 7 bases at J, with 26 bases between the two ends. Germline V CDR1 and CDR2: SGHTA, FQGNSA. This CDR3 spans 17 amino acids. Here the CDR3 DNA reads TGTGCCAGCAGCCTAAGGGGGGGATTGACACTATTGGGTGGCTACACCTTC. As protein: CASSLRGGLTLLGGYTF.

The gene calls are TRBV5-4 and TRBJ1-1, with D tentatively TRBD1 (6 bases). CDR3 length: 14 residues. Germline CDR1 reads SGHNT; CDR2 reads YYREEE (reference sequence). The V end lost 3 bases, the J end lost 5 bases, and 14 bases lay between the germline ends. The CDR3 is CASSSDKGGTEAFF. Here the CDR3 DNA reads TGTGCCAGCAGCTCGGACAAGGGGGGTACTGAAGCTTTCTTT.

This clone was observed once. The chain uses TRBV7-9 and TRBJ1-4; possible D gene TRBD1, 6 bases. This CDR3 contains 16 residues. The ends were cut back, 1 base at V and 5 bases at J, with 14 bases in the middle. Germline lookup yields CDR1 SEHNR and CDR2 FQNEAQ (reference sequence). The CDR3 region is CASSLGSGVRNEKLFF. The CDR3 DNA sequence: TGTGCCAGCAGCTTAGGATCAGGGGTCCGGAATGAAAAACTGTTTTTT.

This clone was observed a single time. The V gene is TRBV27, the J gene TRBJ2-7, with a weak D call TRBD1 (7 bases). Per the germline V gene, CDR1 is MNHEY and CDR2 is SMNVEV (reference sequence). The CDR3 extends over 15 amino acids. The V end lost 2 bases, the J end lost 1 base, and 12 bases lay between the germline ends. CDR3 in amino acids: CASSLGAGQSYEQYF. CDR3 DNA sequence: TGTGCCAGCAGTTTAGGGGCGGGACAGTCCTACGAGCAGTACTTC.

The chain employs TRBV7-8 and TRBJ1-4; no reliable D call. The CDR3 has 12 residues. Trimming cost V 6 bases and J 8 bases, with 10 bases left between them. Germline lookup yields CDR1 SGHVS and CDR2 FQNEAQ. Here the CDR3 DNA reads TGTGCCAGCAGTCGCCGTGGGGAAAAACTGTTTTTT. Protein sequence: CASSRRGEKLFF.

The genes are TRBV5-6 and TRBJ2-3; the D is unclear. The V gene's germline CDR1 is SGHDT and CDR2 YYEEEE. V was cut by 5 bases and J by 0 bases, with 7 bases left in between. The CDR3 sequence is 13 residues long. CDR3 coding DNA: TGTGCCAGCAGTCTGCTTAGCACAGATACGCAGTATTTT. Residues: CASSLLSTDTQYF.

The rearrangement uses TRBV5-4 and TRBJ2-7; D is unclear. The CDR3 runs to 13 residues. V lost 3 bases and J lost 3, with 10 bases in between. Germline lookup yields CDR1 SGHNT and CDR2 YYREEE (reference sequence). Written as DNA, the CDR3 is TGTGCCAGCAGCTACGACTTCCTCTACGAGCAGTACTTC. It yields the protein CASSYDFLYEQYF.